This TCR beta chain was recovered during a study of CD8 T cells in Susac syndrome. At the level of the study: When their blood was taken, the Susac syndrome patients had either not yet had any therapy, were taking corticosteroids, or were taking intravenous immunoglobulin alone.

Overall study results and limits: The study conceded that relatively few individuals underwent its TCR sequencing and HLA analysis.

RNA, at about 0.5 to 1 ug, was reverse transcribed with random hexamers. The authors amplified TCR beta CDR3 across 54 Vbeta and 13 Jbeta using immunoSEQ multiplex PCR. TCRdb re-analysed the immunoSEQ multiplex PCR reads in MiXCR, keeping a single row per CDR3 protein. The sample lists roughly 190,000 distinct CDR3 sequences, approximately 95% occurring once. The germline CDR1 and CDR2 sequences are DFQATT and SNEGSKA (reference sequence). The V gene end was trimmed by 6 bases and the J gene end by 5 bases; junction bases not matched to a gene: 16. The CDR3 is 16 amino acids. The authors sequenced TCR beta from blood CD8+ and CD4+ T cells. With regard to this clonotype: Its antigen is unidentified.

The specimen was CD8+ T cells from PBMCs. The chain recombines TRBV20-1 with TRBJ2-5; 9 nucleotides match TRBD2. The TCR comes from a human donor with Susac syndrome. The CDR3 loop reads CSALRGQAGGSETQYF. The CDR3 nucleotides read TGCAGTGCCCTACGGGGGCAAGCGGGGGGTTCGGAGACCCAGTACTTC.